This TCR beta chain was captured by sequencing in a study of CD8+ T cells in alopecia areata. RNA was isolated and reverse transcribed to cDNA, the sequencing template. Some clones are missing from TCRdb's copy, which holds only in-frame ones; the method was immunoSEQ multiplex PCR. The table includes 150,000 to 200,000 clones, approximately 65% detected once. The treatment denotes: oral pan-JAK inhibitor, 5-10 mg twice daily. Remarks on this clone: Its antigen is not identified.

Overall study results and limits: Scalp clonality dropped significantly under tofacitinib, as did expanded CD8+ top-100 clones.

The source material was CD4+ T cells sorted from blood, sampled at week 4, from a patient treated with tofacitinib. The source is a human donor with alopecia areata.

The CDR3 reads CASSQDPRQQEAFF. In DNA, the CDR3 is TGCGCCAGCAGCCAAGACCCTAGACAGCAGGAAGCTTTCTTT. The chain combines TRBV4-1 with TRBJ1-1; tentatively, D is TRBD1 (5 bases). The V gene lost 0 bases and the J gene lost 8 bases, with 13 bases spanning the gap. The CDR3 is made up of 14 amino acids. Germline V gives CDR1 MGHRA, CDR2 YSYEKL.